The source of this T cell receptor (beta chain) is a study of shared clonotypes between healthy human individuals. Trimming took off 2 bases at V and 9 bases at J, with 11 bases between the two ends. CDR1 is MNHNY and CDR2 is SVGAGI in the germline V gene (reference sequence). There are 14 residues in the CDR3. The table came from immunoSEQ multiplex PCR; TCRdb's copy has only in-frame clones and leaves some out. The sample lists 330,000 or so clones; roughly 70% were seen once. Caucasian adults residing in Nashville, Tennessee made up all the donors. Sequencing was performed on memory CD4+ T cells sorted from blood. Subset given: CD45RA-negative fraction. V gene TRBV6-6 combines with J gene TRBJ1-6, with a weak D call TRBD1 (5 bases). The sequence was obtained from a man aged 30 to 39 in good health. CDR3 bases: TGTGCCAGCAGTTACGTTGACAGCGGTTCACCCCTCCACTTT. This sequence encodes CASSYVDSGSPLHF.